Listed below are T cell receptor beta chains from one sample, sequenced in a study of blood T cell repertoires in COVID-19. Produced via immunoSEQ multiplex PCR; TCRdb's table is partial and in-frame only. This sample has approximately 220,000 clones, with around 90% found just once. The sequenced sample consisted of PBMCs or T cells enriched from blood (not recorded which). Source of these receptors: a man younger than 40 who had been exposed to COVID-19. Both conserved end residues are part of each CDR3. The order of the fields is clone size, CDR3 length, V gene, J gene, D gene, CDR3 DNA, CDR3 protein. A D gene is named only where the DNA matches it firmly. Clone size is not always given. Where it is, it says once, few, many or a class for expanded clones.

NA	14	TRBV18	TRBJ1-1	NA	TGTGCCAGCTCACCTCCGACCGGGACACTTGAAGCTTTCTTT	CASSPPTGTLEAFF
NA	16	TRBV6-1	TRBJ1-6	NA	TGTGCCAGCAGTGAATCGCAAGGGACTGACAATTCACCCCTCCACTTT	CASSESQGTDNSPLHF
NA	15	TRBV7-9	TRBJ1-6	NA	TGTGCCAGCAGCTTGGAAGGGGTGGAAAATTCACCCCTCCACTTT	CASSLEGVENSPLHF
NA	18	TRBV7-6	TRBJ1-2	NA	TGTGCCAGCAGCTTAAAACCTAAGACAGGATCATATAACTATGGCTACACCTTC	CASSLKPKTGSYNYGYTF
NA	15	TRBV7-2	TRBJ1-2	TRBD1	TGTGCCAGCAGCTTATGGCTGACAGGGAACTATGGCTACACCTTC	CASSLWLTGNYGYTF
NA	13	TRBV7-2	TRBJ1-1	NA	TGTGCCAGCAGCTTAGTATTAGTAACTGAAGCTTTCTTT	CASSLVLVTEAFF
once	16	TRBV5-1	TRBJ2-5	NA	TGCGCCAGCAGCTTCCGGTGGCAGGAGGGGATGAAGACCCAGTACTTC	CASSFRWQEGMKTQYF
NA	14	TRBV11-2	TRBJ2-2	NA	TGTGCCAGCAGCACACCCACGAACACCGGGGAGCTGTTTTTT	CASSTPTNTGELFF
NA	15	TRBV4-2	TRBJ2-2	NA	TGTGCCAGCAGCCAAGGCGGGACCAACACCGGGGAGCTGTTTTTT	CASSQGGTNTGELFF
once	11	TRBV3-1/TRBV3-2	TRBJ1-2	NA	TGTGCCAGCAGCAAACAGTATGGCTACACCTTC	CASSKQYGYTF
NA	14	TRBV30	TRBJ2-7	NA	TGTGCCTGGAGCCCAGGAGGGGTGGGGATACGGCAGTACTTC	CAWSPGGVGIRQYF
NA	14	TRBV20-1	TRBJ1-2	TRBD1	TGCAGTGCTAGTAGGACAGGGGAGAGCTATGGCTACACCTTC	CSASRTGESYGYTF
NA	14	TRBV5-4	TRBJ2-3	NA	TGTGCCAGCAGCTTCCCGGACGGAGGAGATACGCAGTATTTT	CASSFPDGGDTQYF
NA	15	TRBV5-1	TRBJ1-1	TRBD1	TGCGCCAGCAGGCCAGGGGGGCCGGTGAACACTGAAGCTTTCTTT	CASRPGGPVNTEAFF
NA	16	TRBV7-6	TRBJ2-1	NA	TGTGCCAGCAGCCCCCACCCCAGGGATCTTTACAATGAGCAGTTCTTC	CASSPHPRDLYNEQFF
NA	15	TRBV19	TRBJ1-1	TRBD1	TGTGCCAGTAGTATTTTCCCGACAGGGGGCGATGAAGCTTTCTTT	CASSIFPTGGDEAFF
NA	14	TRBV29-1	TRBJ1-2	NA	TGCAGCGTTGACGAGGGACTGATCCTCTATGGCTACACCTTC	CSVDEGLILYGYTF
NA	19	TRBV5-1	TRBJ2-7	NA	TGCGCCAGCAGCGGGGACCGACTTACAGGGAACTATCCCCCCTACGAGCAGTACTTC	CASSGDRLTGNYPPYEQYF
NA	21	TRBV2	TRBJ1-6	TRBD1	TGTGCCAGCAGTGAAGCGCTTCCGGGACAGGGGACGGGGTCCTATAATTCACCCCTCCACTTT	CASSEALPGQGTGSYNSPLHF
NA	14	TRBV11-1	TRBJ1-1	NA	TGTGCCAGCAGCTTATTAGGCCGGGGGACTGAAGCTTTCTTT	CASSLLGRGTEAFF
NA	18	TRBV7-2	TRBJ2-1	TRBD2	TGTGCCAGCAGCTTTCGGGGGGGGCCGGAGTCATCCTACAATGAGCAGTTCTTC	CASSFRGGPESSYNEQFF
NA	17	TRBV7-9	TRBJ2-3	NA	TGTGCCAGCAGCCGAGGAGGCCCCCAACAACACGTTGATACGCAGTATTTT	CASSRGGPQQHVDTQYF
few	13	TRBV30	TRBJ1-6	NA	TGTGCCTGGAGTGGATCCGGGGGGTCACCCCTCCACTTT	CAWSGSGGSPLHF
NA	15	TRBV11-2	TRBJ2-7	TRBD2	TGTGCCAGCAGCTTGGGACTAGCGGGAACCTACGAGCAGTACTTC	CASSLGLAGTYEQYF
few	14	TRBV2	TRBJ1-1	TRBD1	TGTGCCAGCAGTTTCCCGGGACAGGGCGTGAAAGCTTTCTTT	CASSFPGQGVKAFF
NA	17	TRBV4-1	TRBJ2-5	TRBD2	TGCGCCAGCAGCCAATTTTCTAGCGGACCGGCAATAGAGACCCAGTACTTC	CASSQFSSGPAIETQYF
NA	13	TRBV15	TRBJ2-7	TRBD2	TGTGCCACCGCTAGCGGGGATACCTACGAGCAGTACTTC	CATASGDTYEQYF
once	12	TRBV12-3/TRBV12-4	TRBJ2-2	NA	TGTGCCAGCAGTTTAGTAGTCGGGGAGCTGTTTTTT	CASSLVVGELFF